The subject of this entry is one T cell receptor beta chain. This sample is part of a study of T cell changes during pregnancy in multiple sclerosis. The CDR3 consists of 15 residues. Germline V gene data show CDR1 as SGHRS and CDR2 as YFSETQ. Between the trimmed V and J ends, which lost 0 bases and 5 bases, there was a span of 15 bases. The assay was immunoSEQ multiplex PCR, and TCRdb's table has in-frame clones only and misses some. The profile shows approximately 89,000 clones, around 94% of them singletons. The sequencing here drew on peripheral blood, taken after pregnancy. This clonotype originated in a female donor in good health, enrolled as a control in a pregnancy study. The genes are TRBV5-1 and TRBJ2-7; unclear D gene. CDR3 protein: CASSLETPIVHEQYF. CDR3 DNA: TGCGCCAGCAGCTTGGAAACTCCAATAGTCCACGAGCAGTACTTC.